The 17 T cell receptor beta chains below were found in one sample sequenced in a study of shared clonotypes between healthy human individuals. CD8 cells regarded as naive lacked CD45RO, were positively chosen for CCR7, and omitted terminally differentiated effector memory CD45RA+ cells. The method was immunoSEQ multiplex PCR; TCRdb's version includes in-frame clones alone and lacks a portion of them. The sample has about 590,000 clones; 95% are singletons. Sequenced: naive CD8+ T cells sorted from blood. These receptors were collected from a woman aged 25 to 39 in good health.

V is TRBV28 and J is TRBJ2-7, with D perhaps TRBD1 (6 bases). CDR1 is MDHEN, CDR2 SYDVKM, per germline. The CDR3 length is 16 residues. V gave up 5 bases and J gave up 3 bases, with 20 bases separating them. The CDR3 here is CASSAIIGQTDYEQYF. Written as DNA, the CDR3 is TGTGCCAGCAGTGCGATTATTGGACAGACTGACTACGAGCAGTACTTC. Based on the CDR3 plus reference TRBV28 and TRBJ2-7, the full variable domain is DVKVTQSSRYLVKRTGEKVFLECVQDMDHENMFWYRQDPGLGLRLIYFSYDVKMKEKGDIPEGYSVSREKKERFSLILESASTNQTSMYLCASSAIIGQTDYEQYFGPGTRLTVT.

This sequence joins TRBV13 and TRBJ2-7; perhaps D is TRBD1 or TRBD2 (5 bases each). Between the trimmed V and J ends, which lost 5 bases and 6 bases, there was a span of 20 bases. Germline V gene lookup returns CDR1 PRHDT and CDR2 FYEKMQ (reference sequence). The CDR3 contains 15 residues. CDR3 coding DNA: TGTGCCAGCAGCATGGGGACCAATAACGGGGCCGAGCAGTACTTC. This codes for CASSMGTNNGAEQYF.

Comment on this clone: In the same sample, other DNA sequences code for this CDR3. This chain's CDR3 is CASSQGLSNTGELFF. The DNA of the CDR3 is TGCGCCAGCAGCCAAGGACTCTCGAACACCGGGGAGCTGTTTTTT. This chain connects TRBV4-1 to TRBJ2-2; D is ambiguous. The CDR3 loop spans 15 amino acids. The germline CDR1 and CDR2 sequences are MGHRA and YSYEKL. Trimming left V 1 base short and J 0 bases short, with 6 bases between.

A note on this clone: Within the sample, other DNA sequences also encode this same CDR3. The V gene is TRBV27, the J gene TRBJ2-1; 7 bases are a match to TRBD2. CDR1 and CDR2 from the germline V gene are MNHEY and SMNVEV (reference sequence). Unmatched junction bases numbered 2, after V lost 2 bases and J lost 4 bases. The CDR3 has 14 amino acids. For the CDR3, the DNA is TGTGCCAGCAGTTTAGGGACTATATACAATGAGCAGTTCTTC. The encoded protein is CASSLGTIYNEQFF.

The rearrangement links TRBV28 to TRBJ1-2; D gene ambiguous. V was clipped by 3 bases and J by 2 bases, with 4 bases between them. The CDR3 has 12 residues. Germline values: CDR1 MDHEN, CDR2 SYDVKM. CDR3 residues: CASSLTNYGYTF. The CDR3 nucleotides are TGTGCCAGCAGTTTGACGAACTATGGCTACACCTTC.

The V gene is TRBV28, the J gene TRBJ2-1; tentatively, D is TRBD1 or TRBD2 (5 bases each). V lost 6 bases and J 2 bases, leaving 17 bases between the germline ends. The germline CDR1 and CDR2 sequences are MDHEN and SYDVKM. The length of the CDR3 is 16 residues. The CDR3 region has the DNA TGTGCCAGCAGACCTGAGGGGCGGTTGACCTACAATGAGCAGTTCTTC. Amino acid sequence: CASRPEGRLTYNEQFF.

The chain couples TRBV5-6 to TRBJ2-1, with 7 bases matching TRBD2. This CDR3 spans 16 amino acids. From germline, CDR1 is SGHDT and CDR2 YYEEEE. Trimming removed 2 bases from V and 2 bases from J; junction bases left unmatched: 7. The chain's CDR3 is CASSFHVLAAYNEQFF. The CDR3 DNA reads TGTGCCAGCAGCTTCCATGTCCTAGCGGCCTACAATGAGCAGTTCTTC.

The chain carries TRBV11-2 and TRBJ2-3, with TRBD2 identical over 11 bases. The CDR3 has 16 amino acids. V trimming: 5 bases; J trimming: 2 bases; junction bases outside the gene matches: 6. Germline loops: CDR1 SGHAT, CDR2 FQNNGV. The DNA for the CDR3 is TGTGCCAGCAGCCCCGGGACTAGCGGAAACACAGATACGCAGTATTTT. Translated: CASSPGTSGNTDTQYF.

The V gene is TRBV13, the J gene TRBJ1-2; D not certain. The CDR3 sequence is 12 residues long. Germline V gene sequence: CDR1 PRHDT, CDR2 FYEKMQ (reference sequence). The V end was cut by 3 bases, the J end by 2 bases, with 4 bases between. The CDR3 DNA is TGTGCCAGCAGCTTGATGAACTATGGCTACACCTTC. Amino acids: CASSLMNYGYTF.

The chain couples TRBV28 to TRBJ2-3; TRBD1 or TRBD2 may be the D gene (5 bases each). The CDR3 spans 19 residues. Trimming took off 2 bases at V and 0 bases at J, with 21 bases between the two ends. The germline gives CDR1 MDHEN, CDR2 SYDVKM. The CDR3 here is CASSLIRGRQLPSTDTQYF. In DNA form, the CDR3 reads TGTGCCAGCAGTTTAATTCGGGGCAGGCAATTACCTAGCACAGATACGCAGTATTTT.

The gene calls are TRBV27 and TRBJ2-3; D unresolved. Trimming left V 2 bases short and J 3 bases short, with 6 bases between. CDR1 MNHEY and CDR2 SMNVEV come from the germline V gene (reference sequence). The CDR3 runs to 13 residues. The DNA of the CDR3 is TGTGCCAGCAGTTTAGTTAGAACAGATACGCAGTATTTT. Translating gives CASSLVRTDTQYF.

V is TRBV5-4 and J is TRBJ2-3; D gene unclear. The CDR3 is made up of 14 amino acids. The V end was cut by 2 bases, the J end by 5 bases, with 12 bases between. Germline CDR1 is SGHNT and CDR2 is YYREEE (reference sequence). The CDR3 coding sequence is TGTGCCAGCAGCTTCGAGGTTTTGGGAGATACGCAGTATTTT. It translates to CASSFEVLGDTQYF.

This rearrangement joins TRBV29-1 to TRBJ1-1; D gene uncertain. V was pared by 4 bases and J by 1 base, with 10 bases between. CDR3 size: 13 residues. Germline CDR1 is SQVTM and CDR2 is ANQGSEA. As DNA, the CDR3 is TGCAGCGTTGTATTGGGTACGAACACTGAAGCTTTCTTT. This sequence encodes CSVVLGTNTEAFF. The whole variable domain, remainder taken from reference TRBV29-1 and TRBJ1-1, is SAVISQKPSRDICQRGTSLTIQCQVDSQVTMMFWYRQQPGQSLTLIATANQGSEATYESGFVIDKFPISRPNLTFSTLTVSNMSPEDSSIYLCSVVLGTNTEAFFGQGTRLTVV.

The V and J genes are TRBV29-1 and TRBJ1-1; D remains ambiguous. Germline V CDR1 and CDR2: SQVTM, ANQGSEA. CDR3 length: 13 residues. Trimming cost V 3 bases and J 5 bases, with 13 bases left between them. The CDR3 DNA reads as TGCAGCGTTGATCGAGACTCGACAACTGAAGCTTTCTTT. Protein sequence: CSVDRDSTTEAFF.

J is TRBJ2-7 and V is TRBV11-2, with D maybe TRBD2 (5 bases). V was cut by 3 bases and J by 1 base, with 22 bases left in between. This CDR3 region has 18 residues. Germline CDR1 SGHAT, CDR2 FQNNGV. DNA of the CDR3: TGTGCCAGCAGCTTGGGGAGTATCGTTCCTAGCAGATCCTACGAGCAGTACTTC. Translation gives CASSLGSIVPSRSYEQYF.

J is TRBJ2-1 and V is TRBV13, with D perhaps TRBD2 (6 bases). The V end lost 5 bases, the J end lost 9 bases, and 23 bases lay between the germline ends. The CDR3 consists of 16 residues. Looked up from germline, CDR1 is PRHDT and CDR2 is FYEKMQ (reference sequence). The CDR3 loop is CASSLTGTPLFSEQFF. The CDR3, as DNA: TGTGCCAGCAGCCTTACCGGGACTCCCCTTTTCAGTGAGCAGTTCTTC.

V and J are TRBV6-1 and TRBJ2-7; D unresolved. Germline V gene sequence: CDR1 MNHNS, CDR2 SASEGT. The CDR3 length is 12 residues. V was pared by 3 bases and J by 3 bases, with 6 bases between. The CDR3 protein is CASSDLDYEQYF. In nucleotides, the CDR3 is TGTGCCAGCAGTGATTTGGACTACGAGCAGTACTTC.